The source of this T cell receptor (beta chain) is a study of CD8+ T cells in alopecia areata. Study observations and caveats: There were many expanded lesional clones persisting in scalp and blood during tofacitinib.

It was cDNA, reverse transcribed from extracted RNA, that served as the sequencing template. Data came from immunoSEQ multiplex PCR; TCRdb stores just in-frame clones and leaves some out. The sample lists around 180,000 clones, just under 65% occurring once. A word on this clone: The target antigen is unknown.

Germline CDR1 MDHEN, CDR2 SYDVKM. V shed 7 bases and J 4 bases; nucleotides not matched to a gene: 6. This CDR3 contains 13 residues. Described treatment: oral pan-JAK inhibitor, 5-10 mg twice daily. This TCR was sampled from a human donor with alopecia areata. The sample here was CD4+ T cells sorted from blood, taken around week 50, from a patient treated with tofacitinib. The V call is TRBV28, the J call TRBJ1-1, with 7 bases matching TRBD1. CDR3 residues: CASTQGQTTEAFF. For the CDR3, the DNA is TGTGCCAGCACCCAGGGACAGACCACTGAAGCTTTCTTT. Based on the CDR3 plus reference TRBV28 and TRBJ1-1, the full variable domain is DVKVTQSSRYLVKRTGEKVFLECVQDMDHENMFWYRQDPGLGLRLIYFSYDVKMKEKGDIPEGYSVSREKKERFSLILESASTNQTSMYLCASTQGQTTEAFFGQGTRLTVV.